This T cell receptor beta chain comes out of a study of post-analysis software for immune sequencing data. For this clonotype: The antigen remains undetermined.

Overall study findings and caveats: Comparison of patients with controls showed a handful of TRBV segments more frequent in patients, TRBV5-6, TRBV5-1 and TRBV20-1 among them.

CDR3 length equals 15 residues. The V gene end was trimmed by 4 bases and the J gene end by 4 bases; junction bases not matched to a gene: 6. CDR1 and CDR2 (germline): ENHRY, SYGVKD. The TCR beta cDNA libraries contained unique molecular identifiers. TCRdb re-called the PCR reads through MiXCR, storing one row per CDR3 protein. This table has 740,000 or so distinct CDR3 sequences, roughly half appearing once. The J gene is TRBJ1-4, the V gene TRBV10-3, with 7 bases matching TRBD1. The sequenced material came from blood. This clonotype was sampled from a girl aged 5-17 years with multiple sclerosis. CDR3 region: CAISADRVINEKLFF. DNA of the CDR3: TGTGCCATCAGTGCCGACAGGGTAATTAATGAAAAACTGTTTTTT.